This record looks at one TCR beta chain sequence and its context. Germline values: CDR1 LGHNA, CDR2 YNFKEQ. This CDR3 has 15 residues. The trim removed 0 bases at V and 8 bases at J, leaving 8 bases unmatched. Method: immunoSEQ multiplex PCR; TCRdb's copy keeps in-frame clones and lacks some. Found here are 90,000 to 110,000 clones, 84% of them singletons; the top ten hold roughly 8.2%. This sample was included in a study of blood T cell repertoires in COVID-19. The chain has TRBV4-2 and TRBJ2-3, with 7 bases that match TRBD2. The source material was peripheral blood. The sequence was obtained from a woman older than 75 with active or convalescent COVID-19. The DNA for the CDR3 is TGTGCCAGCAGCCAAGAAACCGCAGCGGGGATTACGCAGTATTTT. It encodes CASSQETAAGITQYF.